This T cell receptor (beta chain) originates from a study of T cell responses to AZD1222 COVID-19 vaccine. A note on this clone: Its antigen is as yet unknown.

Profiling relied on immunoSEQ multiplex PCR, and the TCRdb table lists in-frame clones only, not all of them. Among around 120,000 clones listed, roughly 85% were seen once. This CDR3 has 14 amino acids. Looked up from germline, CDR1 is SGDLS and CDR2 is YYNGEE. Trimming stripped 3 bases from V and 1 base from J, with 9 bases between. Broader study findings: The study found vaccine-associated CD4 TCRs spanning spike, dominant at 160-218 and 743-854. Increased Spike-specific TCR breadth and depth were observed after two AZD1222 doses.

The chain joins TRBV9 to TRBJ2-3; tentative D call: TRBD1 (5 bases). The sequences come from peripheral blood, collected on day 0 of AZD1222 vaccination. This TCR was sampled from an adult in good health. The CDR3 loop is CASSGWGRTDTQYF. DNA of the CDR3: TGTGCCAGCAGCGGCTGGGGCCGCACAGATACGCAGTATTTT.